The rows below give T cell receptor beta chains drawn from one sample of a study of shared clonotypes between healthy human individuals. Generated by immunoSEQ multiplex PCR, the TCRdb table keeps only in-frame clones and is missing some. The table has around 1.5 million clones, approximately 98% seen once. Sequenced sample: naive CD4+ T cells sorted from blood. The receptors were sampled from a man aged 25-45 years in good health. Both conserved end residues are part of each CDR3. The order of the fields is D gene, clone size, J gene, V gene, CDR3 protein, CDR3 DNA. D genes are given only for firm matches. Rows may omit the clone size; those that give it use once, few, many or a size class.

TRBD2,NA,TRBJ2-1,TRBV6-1,CASSGLAGGRDEQFF,TGTGCCAGCAGTGGGCTAGCGGGAGGGCGAGATGAGCAGTTCTTC
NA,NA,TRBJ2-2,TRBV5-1,CASSANRAGELFF,TGCGCCAGCAGCGCTAATAGGGCCGGGGAGCTGTTTTTT
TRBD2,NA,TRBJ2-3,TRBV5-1,CASSLTSGTDTQYF,TGCGCCAGCAGCTTGACTAGCGGCACAGATACGCAGTATTTT
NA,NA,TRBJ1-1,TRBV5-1,CASSLARGVRNTEAFF,TGCGCCAGCAGCTTGGCCCGGGGGGTACGGAACACTGAAGCTTTCTTT
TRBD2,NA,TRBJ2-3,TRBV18,CASSPTLGTSGRYAQDTQYF,TGTGCCAGCTCACCTACACTTGGGACTAGCGGGAGATACGCACAAGATACGCAGTATTTT
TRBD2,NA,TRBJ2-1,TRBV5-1,CASTRWEGEQFF,TGCGCCAGCACCCGCTGGGAGGGAGAGCAGTTCTTC
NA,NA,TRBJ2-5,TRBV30,CAWMAGPQETQYF,TGTGCCTGGATGGCGGGGCCACAAGAGACCCAGTACTTC
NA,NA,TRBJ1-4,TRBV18,CASSPRRAGDEKLFF,TGTGCCAGCTCACCACGCAGGGCGGGGGATGAAAAACTGTTTTTT
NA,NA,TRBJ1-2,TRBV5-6,CASRSLKVTESTGYTF,TGTGCCAGCAGAAGCTTGAAGGTGACGGAATCGACTGGCTACACCTTC
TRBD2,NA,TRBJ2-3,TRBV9,CASSVLAGPPDTQYF,TGTGCCAGCAGCGTACTAGCGGGACCCCCAGATACGCAGTATTTT
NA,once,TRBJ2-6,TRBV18,CASSPREGAALVLTF,TGTGCCAGCTCACCAAGGGAGGGGGCCGCCCTCGTCCTGACTTTC
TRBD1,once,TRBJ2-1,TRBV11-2,CASSPVGQGAREQFF,TGTGCCAGCAGCCCCGTAGGACAGGGGGCGCGTGAGCAGTTCTTC
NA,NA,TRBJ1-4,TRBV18,CASSPGATNEKLFF,TGTGCCAGCTCACCCGGTGCAACTAATGAAAAACTGTTTTTT
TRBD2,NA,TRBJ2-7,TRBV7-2,CASSINVAGKTYEQYF,TGTGCCAGCAGCATAAACGTAGCGGGGAAGACCTACGAGCAGTACTTC
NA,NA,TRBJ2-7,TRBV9,CASSVDAPEGITYEQYF,TGTGCCAGCAGCGTAGACGCTCCTGAGGGGATTACCTACGAGCAGTACTTC
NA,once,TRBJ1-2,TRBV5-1,CASSLRTEAYGYTF,TGCGCCAGCAGCTTGCGTACGGAGGCTTATGGCTACACCTTC
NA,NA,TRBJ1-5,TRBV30,CAAHGGGTQPQHF,TGTGCCGCGCACGGAGGGGGTACTCAGCCCCAGCATTTT